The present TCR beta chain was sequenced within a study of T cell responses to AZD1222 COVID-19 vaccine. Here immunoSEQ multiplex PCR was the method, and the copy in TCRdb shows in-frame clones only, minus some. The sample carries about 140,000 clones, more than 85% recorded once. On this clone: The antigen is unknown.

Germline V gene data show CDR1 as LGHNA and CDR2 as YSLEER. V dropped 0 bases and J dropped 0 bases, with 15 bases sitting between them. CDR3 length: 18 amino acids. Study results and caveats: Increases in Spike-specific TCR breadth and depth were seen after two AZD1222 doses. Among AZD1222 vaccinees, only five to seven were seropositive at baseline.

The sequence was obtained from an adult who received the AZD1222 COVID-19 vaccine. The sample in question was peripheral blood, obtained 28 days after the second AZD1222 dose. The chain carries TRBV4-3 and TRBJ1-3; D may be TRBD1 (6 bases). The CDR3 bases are TGCGCCAGCAGCCAAGACGCGGGGCGAGGGGGCTCTGGAAACACCATATATTTT. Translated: CASSQDAGRGGSGNTIYF.